This T cell receptor (beta chain) was sequenced for a study of T cells in Graves' hyperthyroidism and ophthalmopathy. This CDR3 is 15 amino acids long. The V and J ends lost 5 bases and 2 bases, in that order; junction bases with no gene match: 8. The V gene's germline CDR1 is SQVTM and CDR2 ANQGSEA. Amplified TCR beta CDR3 regions came from RNA transcripts. Primed by the HTBI set, a first-round RT-PCR was run on the TCR CDR3. TCRdb called the multiplex PCR reads again in MiXCR, with one record for every CDR3 protein. Counted here are some 620,000 distinct CDR3 sequences, 15% to 20% occurring once; the ten biggest clones make up around 4%. Regarding this clonotype: The antigen is unknown.

Study-wide results and limits: Among clonotypes expanded in thyroid above 0.001, most were also found in blood.

Hyperthyroidism of Graves' type that showed no ophthalmopathy progression within 18 months was stable. Clinical symptoms, serum thyroxine, TRAb, thyroid ultrasound and orbital computed tomography established diagnosis. Fresh 10 ml peripheral blood yielded PBMCs. Sequenced material: blood. The receptor's source is a woman aged 25-40 years with Graves' hyperthyroidism. The J gene is TRBJ2-3, the V gene TRBV29-1, with 9 bases identical to TRBD2. The CDR3 sequence is CSVQYSGRVTDTQYF. As DNA, the CDR3 is TGCAGCGTTCAATATAGCGGGAGAGTCACAGATACGCAGTATTTT.